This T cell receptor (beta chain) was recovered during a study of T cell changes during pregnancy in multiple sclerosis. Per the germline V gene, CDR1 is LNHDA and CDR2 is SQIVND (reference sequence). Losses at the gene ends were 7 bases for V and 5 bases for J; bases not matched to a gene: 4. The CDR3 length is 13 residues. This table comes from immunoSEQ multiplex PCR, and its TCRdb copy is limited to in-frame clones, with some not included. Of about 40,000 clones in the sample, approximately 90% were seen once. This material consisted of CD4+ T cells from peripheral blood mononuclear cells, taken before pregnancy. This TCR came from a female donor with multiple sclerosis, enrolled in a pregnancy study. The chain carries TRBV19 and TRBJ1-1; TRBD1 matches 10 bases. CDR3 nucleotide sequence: TGTGCCAGTACCGGACAGGGGGATACTGAAGCTTTCTTT. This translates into CASTGQGDTEAFF.